This entry lists 10 T cell receptor beta chains sequenced from one sample in a study of blood T cell repertoires in COVID-19. Profiling relied on immunoSEQ multiplex PCR, and the TCRdb table lists in-frame clones only, not all of them. This repertoire shows approximately 90,000 clones, roughly 88% found once; its top ten account for more than 25%. Material: peripheral blood. The origin of the receptors is a woman of 80 years or more with active or convalescent COVID-19.

A note on this clone: Other DNA sequences in this sample translate to the same CDR3. The V gene is TRBV7-3, the J gene TRBJ2-7; the D gene is possibly TRBD2 (7 bases). The CDR3 totals 14 residues. Germline loops: CDR1 SGHTA, CDR2 FQGTGA. The V end lost 5 bases, the J end lost 2 bases, and 13 bases lay between the germline ends. The CDR3 DNA is TGTGCCAGCAGCCTGGCCGGGGGGCCCTACGAGCAGTACTTC. This codes for CASSLAGGPYEQYF. Complete variable domain (other parts from reference TRBV7-3 and TRBJ2-7): GAGVSQTPSNKVTEKGKYVELRCDPISGHTALYWYRQSLGQGPEFLIYFQGTGAADDSGLPNDRFFAVRPEGSVSTLKIQRTERGDSAVYLCASSLAGGPYEQYFGPGTRLTVT.

This clone was detected a few times. This rearrangement joins TRBV5-1 to TRBJ2-5; 11 bases fit TRBD2. Germline CDR1 SGHRS, CDR2 YFSETQ. After removal of 3 bases from V and 5 bases from J, the junction contained 0 bases not matched to a gene. The CDR3 consists of 13 residues. This chain's CDR3 is CASSWTSGETQYF. CDR3 DNA sequence: TGCGCCAGCAGCTGGACTAGCGGGGAGACCCAGTACTTC.

The V call is TRBV5-1, the J call TRBJ1-2, with D maybe TRBD1 (5 bases). Trimming cost V 4 bases and J 4 bases, with 20 bases left between them. The CDR3 is 16 residues long. From germline, CDR1 is SGHRS and CDR2 YFSETQ. The CDR3 loop reads CASSHGQGGNIYGYTF. DNA for the CDR3: TGCGCCAGCAGCCATGGTCAGGGTGGGAATATCTATGGCTACACCTTC.

This chain connects TRBV11-2 to TRBJ2-7; D is perhaps TRBD2 (6 bases). CDR3 length: 14 residues. Germline values: CDR1 SGHAT, CDR2 FQNNGV. V dropped 1 base and J dropped 4 bases, with 11 bases sitting between them. The CDR3 here is CASSLGVSGYEQYF. Written as DNA, the CDR3 is TGTGCCAGCAGCTTAGGGGTTAGCGGATACGAGCAGTACTTC.

The rearrangement links TRBV9 to TRBJ1-5, with TRBD1 identical over 9 bases. Trimming at V came to 4 bases and at J to 5 bases, leaving 7 bases not matched to a gene. The CDR3 extends over 15 amino acids. Germline V gives CDR1 SGDLS, CDR2 YYNGEE. The CDR3 DNA follows: TGTGCCAGCAGCCCAGGACAGGGGATCCATCAGCCCCAGCATTTT. Its protein product is CASSPGQGIHQPQHF.

The chain's CDR3 is CASSQEAQENTEAFF. The CDR3 nucleotides are TGTGCCAGCAGCCAAGAAGCACAGGAGAACACTGAAGCTTTCTTT. The chain combines TRBV3-1 (or the pseudogene TRBV3-2) with TRBJ1-1, with D maybe TRBD1 (5 bases). V was cut by 0 bases and J by 1 base, with 9 bases left in between. CDR1 is LGHDT, CDR2 YNNKEL, per germline (reference sequence). The CDR3 has 15 residues.

The V call is TRBV5-1, the J call TRBJ1-1; D possibly corresponds to TRBD1 (6 bases). The ends were cut back, 3 bases at V and 2 bases at J, with 11 bases in the middle. Germline CDR1 reads SGHRS; CDR2 reads YFSETQ. The CDR3 sequence is 14 residues long. The DNA for the CDR3 is TGCGCCAGCAGCTGGACAGTAAGAAACACTGAAGCTTTCTTT. Residues: CASSWTVRNTEAFF.

The chain uses TRBV19 and TRBJ1-4; possibly TRBD1 for D (5 bases). The V end lost 0 bases, the J end lost 7 bases, and 9 bases lay between the germline ends. The length of the CDR3 is 14 residues. Germline values: CDR1 LNHDA, CDR2 SQIVND (reference sequence). The CDR3, as DNA: TGTGCCAGTAGTATAGACAGGGCTAGTGAAAAACTGTTTTTT. Protein product: CASSIDRASEKLFF.

V usage is TRBV5-8 and J usage is TRBJ1-6, with D hard to call. The V and J ends lost 1 base and 9 bases respectively, with 8 bases between them. CDR3 length: 13 residues. Germline CDR1 and CDR2: SGHTS and YDEGEE. The CDR3 DNA is TGTGCCAGCAGCTTGTCCATCGGTTCACCCCTCCACTTT. It encodes CASSLSIGSPLHF.

This sequence joins TRBV24-1 and TRBJ1-2; no clear D gene. The germline V gene has CDR1 KGHDR and CDR2 SFDVKD. V shed 5 bases and J shed 0 bases, with 6 bases lying between them. The CDR3 consists of 13 residues. The DNA for the CDR3 is TGTGCCACCAGTGCGAGAACTAACTATGGCTACACCTTC. Translating it yields CATSARTNYGYTF.